This entry lists 9 T cell receptor beta chains sequenced from one sample in a study of regulatory T cells in long-lasting Graves disease. For TCR beta, libraries came from iRepertoire HTBI primers and Arm-PCR of CDR3 regions. TCRdb recomputed calls from the multiplex PCR reads with MiXCR, one row per CDR3 protein. The data hold approximately 540,000 distinct CDR3 sequences, with about 11% observed a single time. Regarding time point: newly diagnosed GD, antithyroid drugs for less than 3 months. Preparation of the TCR library used RNA extracted from PBMCs. This same sample was also part of a study on T cells in Graves' hyperthyroidism and ophthalmopathy.

The sample was peripheral blood mononuclear cells (PBMCs), taken at new diagnosis, from a patient treated with antithyroid drugs. All receptors come from a woman under 40 with Graves disease.

V gene TRBV9 combines with J gene TRBJ2-3; maybe TRBD2 (5 bases). Germline assignment: CDR1 SGDLS and CDR2 YYNGEE. Trimming took off 0 bases at V and 7 bases at J, with 9 bases between the two ends. The CDR3 is 13 amino acids. The CDR3 DNA follows: TGTGCCAGCAGCGTAGAACTAGGAAATACGCAGTATTTT. This sequence encodes CASSVELGNTQYF.

The chain couples TRBV19 to TRBJ1-1; D possibly corresponds to TRBD1 (6 bases). Trimming pared 9 bases from V and 6 bases from J, leaving 17 bases between. CDR1 is LNHDA and CDR2 is SQIVND in the germline V gene (reference sequence). The CDR3 extends over 13 amino acids. The CDR3 loop reads CASGWAGDSEAFF. For the CDR3, the DNA is TGTGCCAGCGGTTGGGCAGGGGATTCTGAAGCTTTCTTT.

This clonotype was seen many times. This chain uses TRBV3-1 with TRBJ1-2, with 10 nucleotides matching TRBD1. Germline CDR1 is LGHDT and CDR2 is YNNKEL (reference sequence). The V gene end was trimmed by 3 bases and the J gene end by 8 bases; junction bases not matched to a gene: 9. There are 15 residues in the CDR3. The CDR3 reads CASSQTKGTGEGYTF. CDR3 DNA: TGTGCCAGCAGCCAGACGAAGGGGACAGGGGAAGGCTACACCTTC.

A note on this clonotype: It is likely a read error: a sequence one base away is far more abundant. This chain uses TRBV6-1 with TRBJ2-7; 12 bases are shared with TRBD2. CDR3 length equals 16 residues. Germline CDR1 reads MNHNS; CDR2 reads SASEGT. The CDR3 loop is CASSPLPTSGGYERYF. CDR3 DNA sequence: TGTGCCAGCTCACCCCTTCCGACTAGCGGGGGATACGAGCGGTACTTC.

This clonotype has a count of ten or more. The V gene is TRBV6-1, the J gene TRBJ2-1; 8 nucleotides align to TRBD2. In germline, CDR1 is MNHNS, CDR2 SASEGT. The CDR3 runs to 15 residues. V trimming: 1 base; J trimming: 8 bases; junction bases outside the gene matches: 7. The CDR3, as DNA: TGTGCCAGCAGTGAAGAAGGAAGCGGGAGTTATGAGCAGTTCTTC. Protein: CASSEEGSGSYEQFF.

The CDR3 sequence: CASRGVYTEAFF. The CDR3 region has the DNA TGTGCCAGCAGGGGGGTATATACTGAAGCTTTCTTT. The chain couples TRBV2 to TRBJ1-1; the D gene is possibly TRBD1 (5 bases). CDR1 is SNHLY, CDR2 FYNNEI, per germline. V was trimmed by 6 bases and J by 5 bases, leaving 10 bases between them. CDR3 length: 12 amino acids.

Only a few counts were recorded for this clonotype. J is TRBJ2-7 and V is TRBV6-1; 7 bases are a match to TRBD2. CDR3 length: 15 residues. V shed 5 bases and J 2 bases; nucleotides not matched to a gene: 9. Germline-derived CDR1 and CDR2 are MNHNS and SASEGT. CDR3 DNA sequence: TGTGCCAGCAGTACCGGGGCTAGCGGAACCTACGAGCAGTACTTC. It translates to CASSTGASGTYEQYF.

This clonotype was counted many times. The chain has TRBV2 and TRBJ2-1; D call uncertain. Looked up from germline, CDR1 is SNHLY and CDR2 is FYNNEI. Trimming pared 1 base from V and 12 bases from J, leaving 13 bases between. The CDR3 totals 13 residues. The chain's CDR3 is CASSEVESSRQFF. The DNA for the CDR3 is TGTGCCAGCAGTGAAGTCGAATCCTCGAGGCAGTTCTTC.

The chain couples TRBV7-8 to TRBJ1-1, with D possibly TRBD1 on 5 matching bases. Germline values: CDR1 SGHVS, CDR2 FQNEAQ. This CDR3 region has 15 residues. V lost 5 bases to trimming and J lost 1 base, with 14 bases between them. CDR3 nucleotides: TGTGCCAGCAGCCTTTCGTGGCAGGGGAACACTGAAGCTTTCTTT. Translated, it gives CASSLSWQGNTEAFF.